The 19 T cell receptor beta chains in this list originate from one sample, sequenced in a study of graft-versus-host responses after intestinal transplantation. Only in-frame clones appear in the TCRdb table, and some are missing; sequencing was by immunoSEQ multiplex PCR. The sample has around 49,000 clones, 89% seen once. Their antigens are not known. The starting material was unstimulated CD4+ T cells sorted from spleen or lymph node cells, obtained before transplant. Every receptor here comes from a human donor who was the organ donor for an intestinal transplant.

The chain joins TRBV6-5 to TRBJ2-6, with D possibly matching TRBD1 (6 bases). Trimming took off 5 bases at V and 4 bases at J, with 12 bases between the two ends. CDR1 is MNHEY, CDR2 SVGAGI, per germline. The CDR3 sequence is 15 residues long. Here the CDR3 reads CASSKTGPGANVLTF. CDR3 nucleotides: TGTGCCAGCAGTAAAACAGGGCCGGGGGCCAACGTCCTGACTTTC.

This clone was seen only once. The CDR3 coding sequence is TGTGCCAGCAGCTTAGCAGGGGCAGATACGCAGTATTTT. This translates into CASSLAGADTQYF. The chain couples TRBV7-6 to TRBJ2-3, with D perhaps matching TRBD1 (5 bases). CDR1 is SGHVS, CDR2 FNYEAQ, per germline. Trimming took off 0 bases at V and 4 bases at J, with 5 bases between the two ends. This CDR3 spans 13 amino acids.

The rearrangement joins TRBV5-6 to TRBJ2-7; D is possibly TRBD1 (6 bases). Trimming shortened V by 4 bases and J by 3 bases, and 17 bases separated the two germline ends. Germline-derived CDR1 and CDR2 are SGHDT and YYEEEE. CDR3 length: 15 residues. The CDR3 reads CASSGMGALDYEQYF. CDR3 bases: TGTGCCAGCAGCGGGATGGGGGCGCTGGACTACGAGCAGTACTTC.

The rearrangement uses TRBV5-1 and TRBJ2-7, with a tentative D call TRBD1 (6 bases). CDR3 size: 14 residues. Germline loops: CDR1 SGHRS, CDR2 YFSETQ. The V end lost 4 bases, the J end lost 4 bases, and 15 bases lay between the germline ends. The CDR3 nucleotides are TGCGCCAGCAGCAACCCCGGGACACTATACGAGCAGTACTTC. Translated, it gives CASSNPGTLYEQYF.

The J gene is TRBJ2-1, the V gene TRBV13; 10 positions agree with TRBD1. The length of the CDR3 is 16 residues. Germline trimming cut 5 bases from V and 2 bases from J; bases unmatched to any gene: 6. Germline CDR1 is PRHDT and CDR2 is FYEKMQ (reference sequence). The CDR3 region is CASSPGGQGTYNEQFF. In nucleotides, the CDR3 is TGTGCCAGCAGCCCAGGGGGACAGGGGACCTACAATGAGCAGTTCTTC.

The rearrangement uses TRBV7-9 and TRBJ1-2, with no clear D. Trimming removed 3 bases from V and 8 bases from J, with 16 bases in between. CDR1 and CDR2 (germline): SEHNR, FQNEAQ (reference sequence). The CDR3 runs to 14 residues. DNA of the CDR3: TGTGCCAGCAGCTTGGAGATCGACCCTAGGGGCTACACCTTC. Translated, it gives CASSLEIDPRGYTF.

This clone has just one count. The V call is TRBV19, the J call TRBJ1-5; possibly TRBD1 for D (5 bases). V was shortened by 4 bases and J by 8 bases, with 15 bases between the two germline ends. CDR3 size: 14 residues. CDR1 is LNHDA, CDR2 SQIVND, per germline (reference sequence). As DNA, the CDR3 is TGTGCCAGTAGTACCTCGGCGGGGGGTAAGCCCCAGCATTTT. Residues: CASSTSAGGKPQHF.

The table lists this clone with a count of one. One junction end does not reproduce the germline sequence, and a read error may be involved. The gene calls are TRBV5-4 and TRBJ2-5, with D possibly matching TRBD1 (5 bases). The J call may be mistaken, given a closer DNA end match to TRBJ2-7. Germline V gene sequence: CDR1 SGHNT, CDR2 YYREEE (reference sequence). This CDR3 is 14 amino acids long. DNA of the CDR3: TGTGCCAACAGCTTGGGTCTTCAGGGCTACGAGCAGTACTTC. Protein: CANSLGLQGYEQYF.

The V gene is TRBV28, the J gene TRBJ1-1; tentative D call: TRBD1 (5 bases). The CDR3 loop spans 14 amino acids. Germline V gives CDR1 MDHEN, CDR2 SYDVKM. V was pared by 6 bases and J by 4 bases, with 15 bases between. For the CDR3, the DNA is TGTGCCAGCAGCTTGACAGAGGAACCCACTGAAGCTTTCTTT. Translating it yields CASSLTEEPTEAFF.

The chain joins TRBV6-5 to TRBJ2-3; no clear D gene. Germline CDR1 and CDR2: MNHEY and SVGAGI. V lost 5 bases to trimming and J lost 8 bases, with 11 bases between them. The CDR3 spans 12 residues. The CDR3 loop reads CASSGDSGTQYF. The CDR3, as DNA: TGTGCCAGCAGTGGAGACTCCGGTACGCAGTATTTT.

This sequence joins TRBV28 and TRBJ1-2; tentatively, D is TRBD1 (6 bases). CDR1 MDHEN and CDR2 SYDVKM come from the germline V gene. This CDR3 spans 15 amino acids. Trimming took 2 bases from V and 2 from J, leaving 12 bases between them. The CDR3 DNA is TGTGCCAGCAGTTTAGGTCTGGGGGCAAACTATGGCTACACCTTC. It encodes CASSLGLGANYGYTF.

The CDR3 sequence: CAGKTIGKSNQPQHF. The DNA of the CDR3 is TGTGCCGGCAAAACAATTGGCAAAAGCAATCAGCCCCAGCATTTT. The chain uses TRBV28 and TRBJ1-5; no clear D gene. CDR1 is MDHEN, CDR2 SYDVKM, per germline. The CDR3 consists of 15 residues. Trimming left V 11 bases short and J 1 base short, with 18 bases between.

This chain links TRBV5-6 with TRBJ2-3; D not certain. Trimming took off 3 bases at V and 1 base at J, with 9 bases between the two ends. The CDR3 has 14 amino acids. Per the germline V gene, CDR1 is SGHDT and CDR2 is YYEEEE. The CDR3 DNA reads TGTGCCAGCAGCTACCCCGGTGGCACAGATACGCAGTATTTT. Translation: CASSYPGGTDTQYF.

Comment on this clone: This is likely a read error, given that the CDR3 carries no conserved phenylalanine or tryptophan at its end. The DNA is left out, because the CDR3 cannot be placed on it with certainty; the CDR3 is given as TCRdb lists it. V and J are TRBV2 and TRBJ1-2; the tabulated D call, TRBD1, remains unverified against the DNA. From its first to its last residue, the CDR3 has 12 amino acids. From germline, CDR1 is SNHLY and CDR2 FYNNEI. The CDR3 loop is CASSGRTGRPFL.

The J gene is TRBJ1-1, the V gene TRBV28; D is undetermined. V lost 2 bases and J lost 0, with 7 bases in between. The germline V gene encodes CDR1 MDHEN and CDR2 SYDVKM. The CDR3 consists of 14 residues. CDR3 DNA sequence: TGTGCCAGCAGTTTAGGGCAACTGAACACTGAAGCTTTCTTT. This codes for CASSLGQLNTEAFF.

V gene TRBV5-5 combines with J gene TRBJ2-7, with unresolved D. Germline V lookup: CDR1 SGHKS, CDR2 YYEKEE (reference sequence). There are 12 residues in the CDR3. Deletions cut 4 bases from V and 6 bases from J, with 11 bases between. This CDR3 is CASSGTLVEQYF. The CDR3 DNA reads TGTGCCAGCAGCGGAACCCTAGTCGAGCAGTACTTC.

V and J are TRBV6-4 and TRBJ2-2; 9 bases are a match to TRBD2. CDR3 length: 14 amino acids. Germline V CDR1 and CDR2: MRHNA, SNTAGT. V was pared by 4 bases and J by 7 bases, with 4 bases of the junction left unmatched. The CDR3 sequence is CASSVAGENGELFF. In DNA, the CDR3 is TGTGCCAGCAGTGTAGCGGGAGAAAACGGGGAGCTGTTTTTT.

This clone appeared a single time. This chain joins TRBV5-1 and TRBJ2-6; D is ambiguous. Looked up from germline, CDR1 is SGHRS and CDR2 is YFSETQ. Trimming pared 0 bases from V and 0 bases from J, leaving 13 bases between. The CDR3 has 18 residues. The CDR3: CASSLAGWQASGANVLTF. In nucleotides, the CDR3 is TGCGCCAGCAGCTTGGCAGGTTGGCAGGCCTCTGGGGCCAACGTCCTGACTTTC.

The rearrangement joins TRBV27 to TRBJ2-2; possibly TRBD2 for D (6 bases). Germline CDR1 reads MNHEY; CDR2 reads SMNVEV (reference sequence). V lost 2 bases and J 6 bases, leaving 13 bases between the germline ends. The CDR3 loop spans 15 amino acids. Here the CDR3 DNA reads TGTGCCAGCAGTTTAACGGGGACTCACGCCGGGGAGCTGTTTTTT. Translated: CASSLTGTHAGELFF.